The 13 T cell receptor beta chains given below trace back to one sample, sequenced in a study of metastatic and nonmetastatic thyroid tumors. The entire patient cohort was treatment-naive prior to thyroid surgery. TCRdb re-clonotyped the PCR reads via MiXCR. The repertoire has fewer than 4,500 clones, roughly a quarter of them found once; the top ten carry about 10%. Material: tumor tissue. Receptors were obtained from a male donor with papillary thyroid cancer or a benign thyroid nodule (not recorded which). Some clones in this sample may be carry-over from other donors' samples.

This clone was counted between two and nine times. The chain carries TRBV6-2 or TRBV6-3 and TRBJ2-3, with D possibly matching TRBD1 (6 bases). CDR3 size: 13 residues. V dropped 8 bases and J dropped 5 bases, with 14 bases sitting between them. Germline V lookup: CDR1 MNHEY, CDR2 SVGEGT. The chain's CDR3 is CASGPLGGDTQYF. In nucleotides, the CDR3 is TGTGCCAGCGGACCCCTAGGGGGAGATACGCAGTATTTT.

The chain combines TRBV28 with TRBJ1-4; perhaps TRBD1 as D (6 bases). The CDR3 has 13 amino acids. V lost 7 bases, J lost 8 bases, and 14 bases lay in between. CDR1 is MDHEN and CDR2 is SYDVKM in the germline V gene. The CDR3 here is CASIRGLGEKLFF. The CDR3 nucleotides are TGTGCCAGCATCCGGGGGCTAGGAGAAAAACTGTTTTTT.

The rearrangement links TRBV12-3 or TRBV12-4 to TRBJ1-1; D possibly corresponds to TRBD1 (6 bases). The CDR3 contains 13 residues. Trimming took 6 bases from V and 6 from J, leaving 14 bases between them. CDR3 loop: CASSQGLESEAFF. The CDR3 nucleotides are TGTGCCAGCAGCCAGGGGTTGGAGTCTGAAGCTTTCTTT.

At least ten counts were recorded for this clone. Mismatch with germline at one junction end may stem from a read error. V usage is TRBV5-5 and J usage is TRBJ1-5; no reliable D call. In germline, CDR1 is SGHKS, CDR2 YYEKEE (reference sequence). The CDR3 has 16 amino acids. The CDR3 sequence is CASSPGGEYSNRPQHF. CDR3 DNA sequence: TGTGCCAGCAGCCCCGGCGGGGAGTATAGCAATCGGCCCCAGCATTTT.

The rearrangement joins TRBV4-1 to TRBJ2-3, with TRBD1 identical over 8 bases. This CDR3 is 16 amino acids long. Germline CDR1 MGHRA, CDR2 YSYEKL. V shed 5 bases and J 2 bases; nucleotides not matched to a gene: 9. The CDR3 DNA follows: TGCGCCAGCAGCACACCGGACAGGGCCCACACAGATACGCAGTATTTT. Amino acids: CASSTPDRAHTDTQYF.

This clone appeared many times. Other DNA sequences in this specimen translate into the identical CDR3. This chain uses TRBV7-9 with TRBJ1-4, with 9 bases matching TRBD1. CDR1 SEHNR and CDR2 FQNEAQ come from the germline V gene (reference sequence). There are 14 residues in the CDR3. The V segment lost 5 bases and the J segment 8 bases; nucleotides outside the gene matches: 6. The CDR3 spells CASSQGQGNEKLFF. CDR3 in DNA: TGTGCCAGCAGCCAGGGACAGGGTAACGAAAAACTGTTTTTT.

By sample share, this clone is medium-sized (0.01 to 0.1%). A clone one base away is much larger, so this may be a read error. The chain carries TRBV2 and TRBJ2-2, with D perhaps matching TRBD2 (7 bases). Trimming left V 8 bases short and J 1 base short, with 14 bases between. There are 15 residues in the CDR3. Germline V gives CDR1 SNHLY, CDR2 FYNNEI. The CDR3 DNA is TGTGCCAGCTGGAGGGGGGGAGGGAACACCGGGGAGCTGTTTTTT. This gives the protein CASWRGGGNTGELFF.

V gene TRBV28 combines with J gene TRBJ1-5; tentative D call: TRBD1 (6 bases). Trimming stripped 7 bases from V and 7 bases from J, with 14 bases between. Germline V lookup: CDR1 MDHEN, CDR2 SYDVKM. There are 13 residues in the CDR3. CDR3 sequence: CASTRQGKQPQHF. For the CDR3, the DNA is TGTGCCAGCACGCGGCAGGGGAAACAGCCCCAGCATTTT.

By share, this clone counts as medium-sized. The rearrangement uses TRBV15 and TRBJ2-7; 11 positions match TRBD2. The CDR3 spans 14 residues. V dropped 6 bases and J dropped 0; count of bases not matched to a gene: 1. CDR1 is LNHNV and CDR2 is YYDKDF in the germline V gene (reference sequence). CDR3 DNA: TGTGCCACCAGGGGGACTAGCGGCTCCTACGAGCAGTACTTC. As protein: CATRGTSGSYEQYF. Variable domain in full (rest from reference TRBV15 and TRBJ2-7): DAMVIQNPRYQVTQFGKPVTLSCSQTLNHNVMYWYQQKSSQAPKLLFHYYDKDFNNEADTPDNFQSRRPNTSFCFLDIRSPGLGDTAMYLCATRGTSGSYEQYFGPGTRLTVT.

The rearrangement joins TRBV12-3 or TRBV12-4 to TRBJ2-2; D assignment may be TRBD1 or TRBD2 (5 bases each). This CDR3 comprises 14 residues. V was clipped by 5 bases and J by 2 bases, with 9 bases between them. This CDR3 reads CASSTGLNTGELFF. Here the CDR3 DNA reads TGTGCCAGCAGTACAGGACTTAACACCGGGGAGCTGTTTTTT.

This clone was seen a handful of times. The CDR3 DNA sequence: TGTGCCAGCAGTGTCGGACCCGGGGAGACCCAGTACTTC. Translation: CASSVGPGETQYF. The chain joins TRBV6-1 to TRBJ2-5; D unclear. The germline CDR1 and CDR2 sequences are MNHNS and SASEGT. Between the trimmed V and J ends, which lost 4 bases and 5 bases, there was a span of 11 bases. CDR3 size: 13 residues.

In this sample, this clone turned up a few times. The gene calls are TRBV28 and TRBJ2-7, with 10 bases that match TRBD2. CDR1 MDHEN and CDR2 SYDVKM come from the germline V gene. The CDR3 has 15 residues. The junction had 8 bases not matched to a gene; V was cut back by 5 bases and J by 4 bases. As DNA, the CDR3 is TGTGCCAGCAGTCTAGCGGGAGTTGAGGTGTACGAGCAGTACTTC. This gives the protein CASSLAGVEVYEQYF.

This rearrangement joins TRBV7-8 to TRBJ1-1; 8 bases are a match to TRBD1. Unmatched junction bases numbered 3, after V lost 3 bases and J lost 0 bases. The CDR3 runs 15 residues. The V gene's germline CDR1 is SGHVS and CDR2 FQNEAQ. CDR3 sequence: CASSLQGAMNTEAFF. The CDR3 DNA sequence: TGTGCCAGCAGCTTGCAGGGGGCGATGAACACTGAAGCTTTCTTT.